Each of the 19 T cell receptor beta chains below was sequenced from the same sample in a study of shared clonotypes between healthy human individuals. Clones were sequenced by immunoSEQ multiplex PCR, and TCRdb holds only the in-frame ones, with some missing. In the table there are some 1.5 million clones, 95% to 99% of which are singletons. Sequenced sample: naive CD4+ T cells sorted from blood. Documented subset: CD45RA+ positively selected. The receptors stem from a man aged 25-40 years in good health.

The chain recombines TRBV5-1 with TRBJ2-1, with D tentatively TRBD1 (5 bases). This CDR3 has 14 residues. V was shortened by 3 bases and J by 5 bases, with 12 bases between the two germline ends. Per the germline V gene, CDR1 is SGHRS and CDR2 is YFSETQ. The CDR3 protein is CASSSMDTNNEQFF. The CDR3 DNA is TGCGCCAGCAGCTCCATGGACACCAACAATGAGCAGTTCTTC.

V is TRBV2 and J is TRBJ2-7; D possibly corresponds to TRBD1 (6 bases). The CDR3 runs to 13 residues. Per germline, CDR1 SNHLY and CDR2 FYNNEI. Trimming took off 6 bases at V and 3 bases at J, with 12 bases between the two ends. The CDR3 reads CASREDRDYEQYF. The CDR3 nucleotides are TGTGCCAGCAGGGAGGACAGAGACTACGAGCAGTACTTC. The variable domain in full, completed from reference TRBV2 and TRBJ2-7, reads EPEVTQTPSHQVTQMGQEVILRCVPISNHLYFYWYRQILGQKVEFLVSFYNNEISEKSEIFDDQFSVERPDGSNFTLKIRSTKLEDSAMYFCASREDRDYEQYFGPGTRLTVT.

This clone has just one count. This chain joins TRBV27 and TRBJ2-1; 11 bases are a match to TRBD2. CDR3 length: 17 amino acids. Germline trimming cut 0 bases from V and 4 bases from J; bases unmatched to any gene: 5. Germline V gene lookup returns CDR1 MNHEY and CDR2 SMNVEV (reference sequence). The CDR3 sequence is CASSLSLAGAPYNEQFF. Written as DNA, the CDR3 is TGTGCCAGCAGTTTATCACTAGCGGGAGCCCCTTACAATGAGCAGTTCTTC.

This sequence joins TRBV18 and TRBJ2-3; a weak D match, TRBD1 (5 bases). V lost 5 bases and J lost 0, with 15 bases in between. This CDR3 contains 16 residues. Germline V lookup: CDR1 KGHSH, CDR2 LQKENI. CDR3 bases: TGTGCCAGCTCATCCCGACAGCCTACTAGCACAGATACGCAGTATTTT. Protein product: CASSSRQPTSTDTQYF.

The rearrangement uses TRBV9 and TRBJ2-7; TRBD1 matches at 7 bases. This CDR3 is built from 16 residues. V lost 2 bases to trimming and J lost 2 bases; unmatched junction nucleotides: 10. The germline gives CDR1 SGDLS, CDR2 YYNGEE. CDR3 protein: CASSVGLTGDPYEQYF. Here the CDR3 DNA reads TGTGCCAGCAGCGTGGGGCTAACAGGGGACCCCTACGAGCAGTACTTC.

The rearrangement uses TRBV28 and TRBJ2-5, with D perhaps being TRBD1 or TRBD2 (5 bases each). V was cut by 8 bases and J by 0 bases, with 19 bases left in between. Germline CDR1 MDHEN, CDR2 SYDVKM. This CDR3 is 16 amino acids long. This CDR3 reads CASGPPGTYNQETQYF. The CDR3 DNA is TGTGCCAGCGGGCCACCCGGGACCTACAACCAAGAGACCCAGTACTTC.

V usage is TRBV19 and J usage is TRBJ2-1; 8 positions agree with TRBD2. The V and J ends lost 5 bases and 7 bases, in that order; junction bases with no gene match: 7. CDR1 is LNHDA and CDR2 is SQIVND in the germline V gene (reference sequence). The length of the CDR3 is 14 residues. This CDR3 is CASSVVAGLNEQFF. As DNA, the CDR3 is TGTGCCAGTAGTGTAGTAGCGGGATTAAATGAGCAGTTCTTC.

The chain is built from TRBV9 and TRBJ1-1, with D unresolved. The CDR3 length is 15 residues. Germline assignment: CDR1 SGDLS and CDR2 YYNGEE. V dropped 3 bases and J dropped 2 bases, with 14 bases sitting between them. The CDR3 is CASSARLIPNTEAFF. In DNA form, the CDR3 reads TGTGCCAGCAGCGCCCGCCTCATACCCAACACTGAAGCTTTCTTT.

The gene calls are TRBV12-2 and TRBJ2-5. TRBV12-2 is designated a pseudogene. The CDR3 has 15 amino acids. CDR3 sequence reads: CASRECVGGWETQYF. The CDR3 region has the DNA TGTGCAAGTCGCGAATGCGTGGGGGGCTGGGAGACCCAGTACTTC.

This chain joins TRBV7-3 and TRBJ2-1; possibly TRBD2 for D (5 bases). The CDR3 loop spans 14 amino acids. Germline V gene lookup returns CDR1 SGHTA and CDR2 FQGTGA. V lost 6 bases and J 6 bases, leaving 15 bases between the germline ends. The CDR3 DNA reads as TGTGCCAGCAGTCGTCGGACTGGTAGCAATGAGCAGTTCTTC. Protein: CASSRRTGSNEQFF.

J is TRBJ1-2 and V is TRBV15; D ambiguous. Germline assignment: CDR1 LNHNV and CDR2 YYDKDF (reference sequence). V lost 5 bases, J lost 4 bases, and 11 bases lay in between. The CDR3 covers 13 residues. CDR3 bases: TGTGCCACCAGCCCGGCAGGCAGCTATGGCTACACCTTC. This gives the protein CATSPAGSYGYTF.

The chain combines TRBV15 with TRBJ2-7; 7 nucleotides match TRBD1. The CDR3 length is 15 residues. CDR1 is LNHNV and CDR2 is YYDKDF in the germline V gene (reference sequence). V trimming: 0 bases; J trimming: 6 bases; junction bases outside the gene matches: 8. As DNA, the CDR3 is TGTGCCACCAGCAGAGATCGATTCTCAGGGGGCGAGCAGTACTTC. This translates into CATSRDRFSGGEQYF.

The V call is TRBV11-2, the J call TRBJ2-4; no clear D gene. The CDR3 is made up of 13 amino acids. The V gene's germline CDR1 is SGHAT and CDR2 FQNNGV. Trimming stripped 6 bases from V and 0 bases from J, with 6 bases between. As DNA, the CDR3 is TGTGCCAGCAGTAGGGTAGCCAAAAACATTCAGTACTTC. Amino acids: CASSRVAKNIQYF.

V is TRBV7-2 and J is TRBJ1-1; maybe TRBD1 (5 bases). The CDR3 is 15 amino acids. With 4 bases removed from V and 3 bases from J, the gap between germline ends came to 15 bases. The germline CDR1 and CDR2 sequences are SGHTA and FQGNSA. The CDR3 sequence: CASSSPGAAYTEAFF. CDR3 DNA: TGTGCCAGCAGCTCCCCCGGGGCGGCGTACACTGAAGCTTTCTTT.

The chain couples TRBV5-1 to TRBJ2-2, with D possibly TRBD2 on 6 matching bases. V was trimmed by 2 bases and J by 1 base, leaving 9 bases between them. Germline CDR1 is SGHRS and CDR2 is YFSETQ. The CDR3 contains 15 residues. The CDR3 sequence is CASSFSGQNTGELFF. For the CDR3, the DNA is TGCGCCAGCAGCTTTAGCGGTCAGAACACCGGGGAGCTGTTTTTT.

This clone was seen just once. This chain uses TRBV15 with TRBJ2-1; 9 bases align to TRBD2. Losses at the gene ends were 0 bases for V and 8 bases for J; bases not matched to a gene: 11. In germline, CDR1 is LNHNV, CDR2 YYDKDF (reference sequence). The CDR3 extends over 17 amino acids. The CDR3 is CATSRDLRGTSSHEQFF. In DNA, the CDR3 is TGTGCCACCAGCAGAGATCTTAGAGGGACTAGCTCCCATGAGCAGTTCTTC.

The genes are TRBV5-1 and TRBJ2-1, with D uncertain. The CDR3 is 15 residues long. Germline lookup yields CDR1 SGHRS and CDR2 YFSETQ. Trimming took 4 bases from V and 3 from J, leaving 14 bases between them. CDR3 region: CASSTRTMGYNEQFF. The CDR3 region has the DNA TGCGCCAGCAGCACGAGGACCATGGGCTACAATGAGCAGTTCTTC.

V and J are TRBV9 and TRBJ2-4, with 7 bases aligning to TRBD2. The CDR3 spans 17 residues. In germline, CDR1 is SGDLS, CDR2 YYNGEE. V was pared by 6 bases and J by 1 base, with 13 bases of the junction left unmatched. CDR3 bases: TGTGCCAGCAAGCGGGGAACATTTTTTTTCGCCAAAAACATTCAGTACTTC. This codes for CASKRGTFFFAKNIQYF.

Comment on this clone: The sample holds other DNA sequences that translate to the same CDR3. V is TRBV5-4 and J is TRBJ2-3, with unresolved D. This CDR3 is 12 amino acids long. The germline V gene encodes CDR1 SGHNT and CDR2 YYREEE (reference sequence). The V end was cut by 4 bases, the J end by 0 bases, with 3 bases between. The CDR3 is CASSPSTDTQYF. In DNA, the CDR3 is TGTGCCAGCAGCCCTAGCACAGATACGCAGTATTTT.